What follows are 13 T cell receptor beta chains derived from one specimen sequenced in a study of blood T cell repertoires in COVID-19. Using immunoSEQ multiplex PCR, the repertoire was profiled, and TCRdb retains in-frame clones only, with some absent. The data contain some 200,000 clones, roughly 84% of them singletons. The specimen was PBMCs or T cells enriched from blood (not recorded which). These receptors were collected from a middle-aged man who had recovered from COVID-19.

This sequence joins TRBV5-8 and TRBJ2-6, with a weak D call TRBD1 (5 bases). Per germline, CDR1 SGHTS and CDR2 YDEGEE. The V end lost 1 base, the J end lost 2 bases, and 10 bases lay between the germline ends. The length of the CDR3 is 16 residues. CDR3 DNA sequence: TGTGCCAGCAGCTTGTTTTCAGGGCCTGGGGCCAACGTCCTGACTTTC. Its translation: CASSLFSGPGANVLTF.

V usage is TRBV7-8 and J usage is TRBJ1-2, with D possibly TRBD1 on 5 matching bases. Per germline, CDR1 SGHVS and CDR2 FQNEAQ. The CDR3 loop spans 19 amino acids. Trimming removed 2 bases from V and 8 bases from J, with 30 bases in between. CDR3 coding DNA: TGTGCCAGCAGCTTATATCGAGATTTTACAGGAGAGGATACCGGGGGCTACACCTTC. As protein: CASSLYRDFTGEDTGGYTF. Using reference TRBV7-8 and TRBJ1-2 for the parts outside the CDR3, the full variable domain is GAGVSQSPRYKVAKRGQDVALRCDPISGHVSLFWYQQALGQGPEFLTYFQNEAQLDKSGLPSDRFFAERPEGSVSTLKIQRTQQEDSAVYLCASSLYRDFTGEDTGGYTFGSGTRLTVV.

The CDR3 bases are TGCAGCGTTAATCTAGACTCCTACGAGCAGTACTTC. Its translation is CSVNLDSYEQYF. The chain has TRBV29-1 and TRBJ2-7; D not certain. Trimming took off 5 bases at V and 0 bases at J, with 8 bases between the two ends. Germline CDR1 and CDR2: SQVTM and ANQGSEA. The CDR3 covers 12 residues.

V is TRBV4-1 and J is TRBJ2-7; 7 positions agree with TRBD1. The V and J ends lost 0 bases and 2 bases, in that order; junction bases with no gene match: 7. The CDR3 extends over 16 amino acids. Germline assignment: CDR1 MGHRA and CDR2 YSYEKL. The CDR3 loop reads CASSQDRGPTAYEQYF. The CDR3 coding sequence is TGCGCCAGCAGCCAAGATAGGGGGCCCACCGCCTACGAGCAGTACTTC.

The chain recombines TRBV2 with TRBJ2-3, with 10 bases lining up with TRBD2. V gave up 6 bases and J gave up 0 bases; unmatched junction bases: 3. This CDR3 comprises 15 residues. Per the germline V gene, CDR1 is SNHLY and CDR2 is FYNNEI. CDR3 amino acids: CASRRTSGSTDTQYF. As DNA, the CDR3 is TGTGCCAGCAGGCGGACTAGCGGTAGCACAGATACGCAGTATTTT.

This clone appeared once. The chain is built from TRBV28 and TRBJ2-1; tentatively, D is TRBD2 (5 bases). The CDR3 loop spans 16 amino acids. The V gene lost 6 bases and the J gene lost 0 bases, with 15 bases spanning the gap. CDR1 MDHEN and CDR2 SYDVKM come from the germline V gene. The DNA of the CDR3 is TGTGCCAGCAGACCCGCAGGTGGGAGCTCCTACAATGAGCAGTTCTTC. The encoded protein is CASRPAGGSSYNEQFF.

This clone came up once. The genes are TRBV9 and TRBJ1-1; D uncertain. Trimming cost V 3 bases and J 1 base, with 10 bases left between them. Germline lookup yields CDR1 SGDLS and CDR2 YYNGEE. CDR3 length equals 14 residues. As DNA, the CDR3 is TGTGCCAGCAGCGCGGGAATCACGAACACTGAAGCTTTCTTT. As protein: CASSAGITNTEAFF.

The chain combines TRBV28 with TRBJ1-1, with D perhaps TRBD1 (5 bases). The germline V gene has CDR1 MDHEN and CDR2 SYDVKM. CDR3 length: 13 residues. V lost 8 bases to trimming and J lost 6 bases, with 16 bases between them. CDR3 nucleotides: TGTGCCAGCTCTCTTCAGGGTAGAGCTGAAGCTTTCTTT. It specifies CASSLQGRAEAFF.

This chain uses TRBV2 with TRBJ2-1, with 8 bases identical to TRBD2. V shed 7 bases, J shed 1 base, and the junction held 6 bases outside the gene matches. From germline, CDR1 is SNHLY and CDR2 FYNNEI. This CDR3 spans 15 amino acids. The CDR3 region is CASTASGLSYNEQFF. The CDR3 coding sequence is TGTGCCAGCACGGCTAGCGGGCTTTCCTACAATGAGCAGTTCTTC.

CDR3: CASSFFPGNEQYF. The CDR3 DNA is TGTGCCAGCAGTTTTTTTCCGGGTAACGAGCAGTACTTC. The chain has TRBV12-3 or TRBV12-4 and TRBJ2-7; D is ambiguous. The CDR3 sequence is 13 residues long. V was pared by 3 bases and J by 5 bases, with 11 bases between.

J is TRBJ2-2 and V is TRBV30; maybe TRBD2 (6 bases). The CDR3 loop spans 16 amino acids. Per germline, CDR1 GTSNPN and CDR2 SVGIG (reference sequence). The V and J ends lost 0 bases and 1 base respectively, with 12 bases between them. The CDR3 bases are TGTGCCTGGAGTGTACCGGGAGTAAAGAACACCGGGGAGCTGTTTTTT. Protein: CAWSVPGVKNTGELFF.

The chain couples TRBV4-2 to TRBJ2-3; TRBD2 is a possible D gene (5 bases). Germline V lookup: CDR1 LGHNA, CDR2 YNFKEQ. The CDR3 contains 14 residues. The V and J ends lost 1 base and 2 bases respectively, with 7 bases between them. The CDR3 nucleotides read TGTGCCAGCAGCCAAGGGGGAGTCACAGATACGCAGTATTTT. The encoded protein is CASSQGGVTDTQYF.

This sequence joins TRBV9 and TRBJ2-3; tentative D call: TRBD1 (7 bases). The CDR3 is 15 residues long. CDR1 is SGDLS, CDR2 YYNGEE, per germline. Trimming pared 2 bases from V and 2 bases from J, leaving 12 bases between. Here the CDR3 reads CASSVSRGATDTQYF. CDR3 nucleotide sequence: TGTGCCAGCAGCGTTAGCAGGGGGGCCACAGATACGCAGTATTTT.